Listed below are T cell receptor delta chains from one sample, sequenced in a study of γδ T cells in repeated Plasmodium falciparum infection. TCRdb made new clone calls on the multiplex PCR reads using CATT. The profile shows 75,000 to 95,000 delta-chain clones, approximately 0.92% of them singletons. Sequenced: gamma-delta T cells from blood. Receptor source: a pool of human donors (malaria-infected and uninfected, not separated). The CDR3 runs from the conserved cysteine through the conserved F or W. D genes are given only for firm matches. Clone size is not always given. Where it is, it says once, few, many or a class for expanded clones.

many,TRDJ1,TRDD3,TRDV1,TGTGCTCTTGGGGAACTATTTAGCAAACTGGGGGATAAACTCATCTTT,CALGELFSKLGDKLIF
many,TRDJ1,TRDD3,TRDV1,TGTGCTCTTGGGGATACGCCCTTACCTCAGAACGTCACTCTCAAGTACTGGGGACGATACACCGATAAACTCATCTTT,CALGDTPLPQNVTLKYWGRYTDKLIF
many,TRDJ4,NA,TRDV1,TGTGCTCTTGGGGAACTCACCCCTACAGACGCCCCCAGACCCCTGATCTTT,CALGELTPTDAPRPLIF
medium-sized,TRDJ1,TRDD3,TRDV2,TGTGCCTGTGACACTTTACTGGGGGATACGCGGTACACCGATAAACTCATCTTT,CACDTLLGDTRYTDKLIF
medium-sized,TRDJ1,TRDD3,TRDV2,TGTGCCTGTGATCACGGGATACGTGACAAACTCATCTTT,CACDHGIRDKLIF
many,TRDJ1,NA,TRDV1,TGTGCTCTTGGGGACCCCCTGAGGGATAGGAGGACCGATAAACTCATCTTT,CALGDPLRDRRTDKLIF
many,TRDJ1,NA,TRDV1,TGTGCTCTTGGGGCCCTTCCTCCGGAATGGGGGACGTACACCGATAAACTCATCTTT,CALGALPPEWGTYTDKLIF
NA,TRDJ1,NA,TRDV2,TGTGCCTGTGCCCCTTGCCTAACCTCGAACTGGGTGACAAGGGGCCCCGATAAACTCATCTTT,CACAPCLTSNWVTRGPDKLIF
many,TRDJ1,NA,TRDV1,TGTGCTCTTGGGGAAGGGTACACCGATAAACTCATCTTT,CALGEGYTDKLIF
many,TRDJ1,TRDD3,TRDV2,TGTGCCTGTGACGCCTTACTGGGGGATACGCCCGGACCCTTACATAAACTCATCTTT,CACDALLGDTPGPLHKLIF
medium-sized,TRDJ1,TRDD3,TRDV1,TGTGCTCTTGGGGAACCCACTCCGATACTGGGGACGCGAATTGGCACCGATAAACTCATCTTT,CALGEPTPILGTRIGTDKLIF
many,TRDJ2,TRDD3,TRDV1,TGTGCTCTGGCGGGCCTCCCGAGAACTGGGGGATCCTGCCTGACAGCACAACTCTTCTTT,CALAGLPRTGGSCLTAQLFF
many,TRDJ3,TRDD3,TRDV2,TGTGCCTGTGACCCGCTACTGGGGGATACGCGCTCCTGGGACACCCGACAGATGTTTTTC,CACDPLLGDTRSWDTRQMFF
many,TRDJ1,TRDD3,TRDV1,TGTGCTCTTGGGGAGCCGCATGGGGGGACTGGGGGATACCCGGGAGGCGATAAACTCATCTTT,CALGEPHGGTGGYPGGDKLIF
medium-sized,TRDJ1,NA,TRDV2,TGTGCCTGTGACACCATCGGGGTAGGACGGAACGATAAACTCATCTTT,CACDTIGVGRNDKLIF
medium-sized,TRDJ1,TRDD3,TRDV1,TGTGCTCTTGGGGAACCGGAACCCCGCGTACTGGGGGAATTTTACACCGATAAACTCATCTTT,CALGEPEPRVLGEFYTDKLIF
medium-sized,TRDJ1,NA,TRDV2,TGTGCCTGTGACACCGTACGGGGGCGCGATAAACTCATCTTT,CACDTVRGRDKLIF
many,TRDJ1,NA,TRDV2,TGTGCCTGTGACACCTTACACCACACCGATAAACTCATCTTT,CACDTLHHTDKLIF
medium-sized,TRDJ1,NA,TRDV1,TGTGCTCTTGGGGAAGGACGACAAGCGACGAAAGGGGAGTCCGATAAACTCATCTTT,CALGEGRQATKGESDKLIF
many,TRDJ1,TRDD3,TRDV1,TGTGCTCTTGGGGAAGCCACCCTACTGGGGGACTCGTACACCGATAAACTCATCTTT,CALGEATLLGDSYTDKLIF
many,TRDJ1,TRDD3,TRDV1,TGTGCTCTTGGGGAAAAGGCCTCACCACCAGATTACTGGGGGATACAGGGTAAACTCATCTTT,CALGEKASPPDYWGIQGKLIF
many,TRDJ1,NA,TRDV1,TGTGCTCTTGGGGAACTAGTACCGCTTTCTCACGGGCCTATCCAGTACACCGATAAACTCATCTTT,CALGELVPLSHGPIQYTDKLIF
many,TRDJ1,TRDD3,TRDV1,TGTGCTCTTGCCCCGTTTAGAGGAACCTGGGGGATACGTTACACCGATAAACTCATCTTT,CALAPFRGTWGIRYTDKLIF
medium-sized,TRDJ1,NA,TRDV2,TGTGCCTGTGACACGGTTCTTACCACCGATAAACTCATCTTT,CACDTVLTTDKLIF
many,TRDJ1,TRDD3,TRDV1,TGTGCTCTTGGGCCGGATCACGCGGGGGATACTCGGGGGGGACTCATCTTT,CALGPDHAGDTRGGLIF
many,TRDJ1,TRDD3,TRDV1,TGTGCTCTTGGGGAACTAGGGAAACGGATACGGACCGATAAACTCATCTTT,CALGELGKRIRTDKLIF
many,TRDJ1,TRDD2,TRDV1,TGTGCTCTTGGGGACCCATTCCTACGTCGGGGGTCCACCGATAAACTCATCTTT,CALGDPFLRRGSTDKLIF
many,TRDJ1,TRDD3,TRDV2,TGTGCCTGTGACTCAGTGCTGGGGGATACGAAGTACACCGATAAACTCATCTTT,CACDSVLGDTKYTDKLIF
many,TRDJ1,TRDD3,TRAV29/DV5,TGTGCAGCAAGCTTTCCTACGACGGGAACTGGGGGATACAGCAACACCGATAAACTCATCTTT,CAASFPTTGTGGYSNTDKLIF
many,TRDJ1,TRDD3,TRDV1,TGTGCTCTTGGGGAACGCCGTTACTGGGGGATACACAATAAACTCATCTTT,CALGERRYWGIHNKLIF
many,TRDJ1,TRDD3,TRDV1,TGTGCTCTTGGGGAACCGACCGCCCCAAGAGGTCCTCACTCCTGCTGGGGGATACGTCAGACCGATAAACTCATCTTT,CALGEPTAPRGPHSCWGIRQTDKLIF
many,TRDJ1,TRDD3,TRDV1,TGTGCTTACAGTTCCCACGGTGGGGGATGGGATCCTGGCCTCAAACTCATCTTT,CAYSSHGGGWDPGLKLIF
many,TRDJ1,NA,TRDV1,TGTGCTCTTGGGGCCCCTTCGTGCACGATAATAAAACTCATCTTT,CALGAPSCTIIKLIF
medium-sized,TRDJ3,NA,TRDV1,TGTGCTCTTGGGGTAAACCACAGGCCCTGGGACACCCGACAGATGTTTTTC,CALGVNHRPWDTRQMFF
many,TRDJ1,TRDD3,TRDV1,TGTGCTCTTGATCTACGGTGGGTACTGGGGGACCCCTATCTCACCGCAGAACTCATCTTT,CALDLRWVLGDPYLTAELIF
many,TRDJ1,TRDD3,TRDV2,TGTGCCTGTGACACTAAATGGGGGATACGCGAACCCGATAAACTCATCTTT,CACDTKWGIREPDKLIF
many,TRDJ1,TRDD3,TRDV2,TGTGCCTGTGACACCGACGAAACTGGGGGACCCAAATTATACACCGATAAACTCATCTTT,CACDTDETGGPKLYTDKLIF
medium-sized,TRDJ1,NA,TRDV2,TGTGCCTGTGACCAAATGGCCTTCCCGGGGGACGGGAGCGATAAACTCATCTTT,CACDQMAFPGDGSDKLIF
many,TRDJ1,TRDD3,TRDV1,TGTGCTCTTGGGGAAGTGTTCCTCCCCCCTTACTGGGGGATAGGCACCGATAAACTCATCTTT,CALGEVFLPPYWGIGTDKLIF
medium-sized,TRDJ1,NA,TRDV2,TGTGCCTGTGACACCGTCTCCCAAGCCGACACCGATAAACTCATCTTT,CACDTVSQADTDKLIF
medium-sized,TRDJ1,TRDD3,TRDV1,TGTGCTCTTGGGGGCCTTTACTGGGGGAAGTACACCGATAAACTCATCTTT,CALGGLYWGKYTDKLIF
medium-sized,TRDJ1,TRDD3,TRDV1,TGTGCTCTTGCGCGCGAGCCTCAGTACTGGGGGATAGAAGAGAGGACCGATAAACTCATCTTT,CALAREPQYWGIEERTDKLIF
many,TRDJ3,TRDD3,TRDV2,TGTGCCTGTGACACGGCAGGGATACAATCCTGGGACACCCGACAGATGTTTTTC,CACDTAGIQSWDTRQMFF
medium-sized,TRDJ3,TRDD3,TRDV1,TGTGCTCTTGGGGAATACCTGGGGATACGAGGAAGCTCCTGGGACACCCGACAGATGTTTTTC,CALGEYLGIRGSSWDTRQMFF
many,TRDJ1,NA,TRDV2,TGTGCCTGTGACACCGTCGGGATAAGGGCTGACACCGATAAACTCATCTTT,CACDTVGIRADTDKLIF
many,TRDJ1,TRDD2,TRDV2,TGTGCCTGTGACAATCTTCCTACGATGCGGGGGAGCACCGATAAACTCATCTTT,CACDNLPTMRGSTDKLIF
many,TRDJ1,NA,TRDV1,TGTGCTCTTGGGACCCATACTAATGGAGAAATCCTACAACATAAACTCATCTTT,CALGTHTNGEILQHKLIF
many,TRDJ1,TRDD2,TRDV1,TGTGCTCTTGGGCGCGCCTTCCTACGTGTTGCCGGTCCCCAGCCCATCGGTGATAAACTCATCTTT,CALGRAFLRVAGPQPIGDKLIF
medium-sized,TRDJ1,TRDD3,TRDV1,TGTGCTCTGACACAAGAGGGAAGACTGGGGCCGTACACCGATAAACTCATCTTT,CALTQEGRLGPYTDKLIF
medium-sized,TRDJ1,NA,TRDV1,TGTGCTCTTGGGGAACTTATCCCCCAAAAGGAGGGTAAACTCATCTTT,CALGELIPQKEGKLIF